The next 11 T cell receptor beta chains were all read from a single sample in a study of CD8 T cells in ankylosing spondylitis. Points from the study as a whole: Fewer than 10 highly homologous variants formed a TCR beta motif that appeared characteristic of ankylosing spondylitis blood.

TCRdb re-called the 5' RACE reads through MiXCR, storing one row per CDR3 protein. The table has over 450,000 distinct CDR3 sequences, approximately 11% seen once. These receptors are not linked to any known antigen. The sample taken for sequencing was blood, either unsorted or a sorted T cell fraction (not recorded which). The receptor set was obtained from a male donor with ankylosing spondylitis.

V usage is TRBV11-2 and J usage is TRBJ2-5; 11 positions match TRBD2. CDR3 length equals 18 residues. With 5 bases clipped from V and 5 bases from J, the junction kept 16 bases outside the gene matches. Germline lookup yields CDR1 SGHAT and CDR2 FQNNGV. CDR3 loop: CASSLQGDSGRAGETQYF. In DNA form, the CDR3 reads TGTGCCAGCAGCCTTCAAGGTGATAGCGGGAGGGCCGGGGAGACCCAGTACTTC.

The V and J genes are TRBV20-1 and TRBJ1-4; D remains unclear. The CDR3 is 14 residues long. Between the trimmed V and J ends, which lost 6 bases and 7 bases, there was a span of 18 bases. Germline values: CDR1 DFQATT, CDR2 SNEGSKA (reference sequence). CDR3 coding DNA: TGCAGTGCCCGTGACGCATTGGCCGGTGAAAAACTGTTTTTT. Residues: CSARDALAGEKLFF.

This clonotype was observed at least ten times. This chain joins TRBV7-9 and TRBJ1-1; D call uncertain. The CDR3 contains 14 residues. The germline V gene has CDR1 SEHNR and CDR2 FQNEAQ (reference sequence). V lost 2 bases and J 1 base, leaving 8 bases between the germline ends. In DNA form, the CDR3 reads TGTGCCAGCAGCTTAAATTCGGGGAACACTGAAGCTTTCTTT. Translated: CASSLNSGNTEAFF.

This clonotype was recorded a few times. The V and J genes are TRBV29-1 and TRBJ1-6; TRBD1 matches at 10 bases. The V gene's germline CDR1 is SQVTM and CDR2 ANQGSEA. The V and J ends lost 5 bases and 8 bases, in that order; junction bases with no gene match: 9. The CDR3 has 15 amino acids. The CDR3 reads CSVSLTGTGDSPLHF. For the CDR3, the DNA is TGCAGCGTTTCCTTAACCGGGACAGGGGATTCACCCCTCCACTTT.

The chain carries TRBV30 and TRBJ2-5, with a tentative D call TRBD1 (5 bases). The CDR3 covers 13 residues. V lost 2 bases, J lost 8 bases, and 15 bases lay in between. Per germline, CDR1 GTSNPN and CDR2 SVGIG (reference sequence). CDR3 coding DNA: TGTGCCTGGAGTCCGACAGTTCTAGGTACCCAGTACTTC. Protein: CAWSPTVLGTQYF.

The J gene is TRBJ1-6, the V gene TRBV7-9, with unresolved D. V was cut by 5 bases and J by 11 bases, with 13 bases left in between. This CDR3 comprises 13 residues. CDR1 is SEHNR and CDR2 is FQNEAQ in the germline V gene (reference sequence). CDR3 sequence reads: CASSPPPGAPLHF. The CDR3 DNA is TGTGCCAGCAGCCCCCCTCCCGGGGCACCCCTCCACTTT. The full variable domain, rest sourced from reference TRBV7-9 and TRBJ1-6, is DTGVSQNPRHKITKRGQNVTFRCDPISEHNRLYWYRQTLGQGPEFLTYFQNEAQLEKSRLLSDRFSAERPKGSFSTLEIQRTEQGDSAMYLCASSPPPGAPLHFGNGTRLTVT.

The sample holds a few counts of this clonotype. The chain recombines TRBV20-1 with TRBJ2-7, with TRBD2 matching 8 bases. Germline V gene lookup returns CDR1 DFQATT and CDR2 SNEGSKA (reference sequence). The CDR3 is 11 residues long. CDR3 DNA: TGCAGCCAGCGGGAGCAGTACGAGCAGTACTTC. It translates to CSQREQYEQYF.

CDR3 protein: CASSSSEYAISHGYTF. CDR3 nucleotide sequence: TGTGCCAGCAGCTCTTCCGAATACGCGATTTCCCATGGCTACACCTTC. The chain has TRBV7-9 and TRBJ1-2; D remains unclear. The CDR3 has 16 amino acids. Per the germline V gene, CDR1 is SEHNR and CDR2 is FQNEAQ (reference sequence). V lost 4 bases, J lost 6 bases, and 21 bases lay in between.

This clonotype was detected many times. The V gene is TRBV5-1, the J gene TRBJ2-3; TRBD1 matches 8 bases. The CDR3 has 15 residues. V lost 4 bases, J lost 1 base, and 5 bases stayed unmatched. CDR1 is SGHRS, CDR2 YFSETQ, per germline. This CDR3 is CASSRGQGGTDTQYF. CDR3 in DNA: TGCGCCAGCAGCAGAGGACAGGGAGGCACAGATACGCAGTATTTT. Drawing the rest from reference TRBV5-1 and TRBJ2-3, the complete variable domain is KAGVTQTPRYLIKTRGQQVTLSCSPISGHRSVSWYQQTPGQGLQFLFEYFSETQRNKGNFPGRFSGRQFSNSRSEMNVSTLELGDSALYLCASSRGQGGTDTQYFGPGTRLTVL.

This clonotype has only a few counts. The chain links TRBV20-1 to TRBJ2-5; unclear D gene. Germline V gene sequence: CDR1 DFQATT, CDR2 SNEGSKA (reference sequence). The CDR3 extends over 12 amino acids. The chain's CDR3 is CSSVTQRETQYF. The CDR3 DNA is TGCAGCTCCGTAACGCAACGAGAGACCCAGTACTTC.

This clonotype appeared a few times. V gene TRBV30 combines with J gene TRBJ1-5; tentatively, D is TRBD1 (6 bases). Germline V lookup: CDR1 GTSNPN, CDR2 SVGIG (reference sequence). The CDR3 is 14 amino acids. The germline V and J ends were trimmed by 2 bases and 2 bases, with 10 bases remaining between them. DNA of the CDR3: TGTGCCTGGAGTCAGGGGACGCGCAATCAGCCCCAGCATTTT. Protein product: CAWSQGTRNQPQHF.